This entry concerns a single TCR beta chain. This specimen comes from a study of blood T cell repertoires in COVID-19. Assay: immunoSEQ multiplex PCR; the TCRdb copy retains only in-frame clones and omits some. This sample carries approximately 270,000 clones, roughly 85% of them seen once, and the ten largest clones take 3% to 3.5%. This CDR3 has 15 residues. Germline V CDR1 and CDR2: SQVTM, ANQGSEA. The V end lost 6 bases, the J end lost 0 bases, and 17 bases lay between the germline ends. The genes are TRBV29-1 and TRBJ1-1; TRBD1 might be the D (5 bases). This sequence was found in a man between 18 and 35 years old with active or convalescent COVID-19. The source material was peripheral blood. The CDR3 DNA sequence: TGCAGCGTCGCACCGGGTTGGGGCATGAACACTGAAGCTTTCTTT. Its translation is CSVAPGWGMNTEAFF.